Listed below are T cell receptor beta chains from one sample, sequenced in a study of CD8+CD57+ T cells in acquired aplastic anemia. TCRdb reprocessed the reads via MiXCR and lists one record per CDR3 protein. The sample lists roughly 80,000 distinct CDR3 sequences, roughly half occurring once. Sequencing used sorted CD4+, CD8+, or CD8+CD57+ T cells (not recorded which) from PBMCs. The receptors stem from a human donor in good health, serving as a control. Both conserved end residues are part of each CDR3. The D gene is left open where the match is weak. Part of the rows lack a size; the others show once, few, many or a class for expanded clones.

v_gene: TRBV5-6
abundance: -
d_gene: -
j_gene: TRBJ2-1
CDR3nt: TGTGCCAGCAGCCTCAGCGCATCCTACAATGAGCAGTTCTTC
CDR3aa: CASSLSASYNEQFF

v_gene: TRBV24-1
abundance: -
d_gene: TRBD2
j_gene: TRBJ2-3
CDR3nt: TGTGCCACCAGTGATTCTGGACTAGCAGATACGCAGTATTTT
CDR3aa: CATSDSGLADTQYF

v_gene: TRBV5-1
abundance: -
d_gene: -
j_gene: TRBJ2-1
CDR3nt: TGCGCCAGCAGCACCCCCGTCTACAATGAGCAGTTCTTC
CDR3aa: CASSTPVYNEQFF

v_gene: TRBV7-2
abundance: -
d_gene: -
j_gene: TRBJ2-7
CDR3nt: TGTGCCAGCAGCCCTCCTCAGAAGACCTACGAGCAGTACTTC
CDR3aa: CASSPPQKTYEQYF

v_gene: TRBV25-1
abundance: -
d_gene: TRBD1
j_gene: TRBJ1-5
CDR3nt: TGTGCCAGCAGTGAATCACGACAGGGGAGTGGACAGCCCCAGCATTTT
CDR3aa: CASSESRQGSGQPQHF

v_gene: TRBV5-1
abundance: many
d_gene: -
j_gene: TRBJ2-7
CDR3nt: TGCGCCAGCAGCCCTACAGGGTTCGACGAGCAGTACTTC
CDR3aa: CASSPTGFDEQYF

v_gene: TRBV9
abundance: many
d_gene: -
j_gene: TRBJ2-2
CDR3nt: TGTGCCAGCAGAGCTATTGGGGTGAGGGGGGAGCTGTTTTTT
CDR3aa: CASRAIGVRGELFF

v_gene: TRBV10-3
abundance: -
d_gene: -
j_gene: TRBJ2-2
CDR3nt: TGTGCCATCAGTGCGGATGGGACCACCGGGGAGCTGTTTTTT
CDR3aa: CAISADGTTGELFF

v_gene: TRBV2
abundance: -
d_gene: -
j_gene: TRBJ2-2
CDR3nt: TGTGCCAGCAGTGAATCCCAACCTCTTTTCACGACCGGGGAGCTGTTTTTT
CDR3aa: CASSESQPLFTTGELFF

v_gene: TRBV25-1
abundance: -
d_gene: -
j_gene: TRBJ1-1
CDR3nt: TGTGCCAGCAGTAAACCGGGGTACGGGACTGAAGCTTTCTTT
CDR3aa: CASSKPGYGTEAFF

v_gene: TRBV4-1
abundance: -
d_gene: -
j_gene: TRBJ2-3
CDR3nt: TGCGCCAGCAGCCAAGATGGGGCTACTAGCACAGATACGCAGTATTTT
CDR3aa: CASSQDGATSTDTQYF

v_gene: TRBV19
abundance: -
d_gene: TRBD1
j_gene: TRBJ1-5
CDR3nt: TGTGCTAGCGGACAGGGGATCACAGCACAACAGCCCCAGCATTTT
CDR3aa: CASGQGITAQQPQHF

v_gene: TRBV19
abundance: -
d_gene: TRBD2
j_gene: TRBJ2-1
CDR3nt: TGTGCCAGTAAGCGAGCGGGGGGACAGGAGCAGTTCTTC
CDR3aa: CASKRAGGQEQFF

v_gene: TRBV27
abundance: -
d_gene: -
j_gene: TRBJ1-1
CDR3nt: TGTGCCAGCAGTCCAGGGGAGGGCACTGAAGCTTTCTTT
CDR3aa: CASSPGEGTEAFF

v_gene: TRBV19
abundance: -
d_gene: TRBD1
j_gene: TRBJ1-5
CDR3nt: TGTGCCAGTAGTAAGATACAGGGGGCGCCGCAGCCCCAGCATTTT
CDR3aa: CASSKIQGAPQPQHF

v_gene: TRBV11-1
abundance: many
d_gene: TRBD2
j_gene: TRBJ2-1
CDR3nt: TGTGCCAGCAGCTTAGCGTTACTAGCGGGAGAAGGAGGGGGCAATGAGCAGTTCTTC
CDR3aa: CASSLALLAGEGGGNEQFF

v_gene: TRBV19
abundance: many
d_gene: -
j_gene: TRBJ1-6
CDR3nt: TGTGCCACCACGGCGGACGGGACGGCTTGGAATTCACCCCTCCACTTT
CDR3aa: CATTADGTAWNSPLHF

v_gene: TRBV2
abundance: -
d_gene: -
j_gene: TRBJ1-1
CDR3nt: TGTGCCAGCAGTGTGATGTGGTCTGAAGCTTTCTTT
CDR3aa: CASSVMWSEAFF

v_gene: TRBV20-1
abundance: many
d_gene: -
j_gene: TRBJ2-1
CDR3nt: TGCAGTGCTAGCCCAGGCGAGAGCTCCTACAATGAGCAGTTCTTC
CDR3aa: CSASPGESSYNEQFF

v_gene: TRBV12-3/TRBV12-4
abundance: -
d_gene: TRBD1
j_gene: TRBJ1-2
CDR3nt: TGTGCCAGCAGTTTGGTGACAGGGGGCGGTGGCTACACCTTC
CDR3aa: CASSLVTGGGGYTF

v_gene: TRBV5-5
abundance: few
d_gene: -
j_gene: TRBJ2-1
CDR3nt: TGTGCCAGCAGCTACCGTGACGCCGGGAATGAGCAGTTCTTC
CDR3aa: CASSYRDAGNEQFF

v_gene: TRBV27
abundance: -
d_gene: -
j_gene: TRBJ1-5
CDR3nt: TGTGCCAGCAGTTTCTCAGTCAATCAGCCCCAGCATTTT
CDR3aa: CASSFSVNQPQHF

v_gene: TRBV19
abundance: -
d_gene: -
j_gene: TRBJ2-7
CDR3nt: TGTGCCAGTAGTATTTGGGGGGGGGGCAGCGAGCAGTACTTC
CDR3aa: CASSIWGGGSEQYF

v_gene: TRBV10-1
abundance: once
d_gene: -
j_gene: TRBJ1-2
CDR3nt: TGCGCCAGCAGTCCCATCCAGGGTGACAACTATGGCTACACCTTC
CDR3aa: CASSPIQGDNYGYTF

v_gene: TRBV4-2
abundance: many
d_gene: -
j_gene: TRBJ2-1
CDR3nt: TGTGCCAGCAGCCAAGGGATTCTCGTGTTCTTC
CDR3aa: CASSQGILVFF

v_gene: TRBV4-2
abundance: many
d_gene: TRBD2
j_gene: TRBJ2-5
CDR3nt: TGTGCCAGCAGCCAGGTCCTTAGCGTGGGAGGGTGGGAGACCCAGTACTTC
CDR3aa: CASSQVLSVGGWETQYF

v_gene: TRBV11-2
abundance: once
d_gene: TRBD2
j_gene: TRBJ2-2
CDR3nt: TGTGCCAGCAGCTCGCCACCGCTTGCGGGGACTAAGTTCGGGGAGCTGTTTTTT
CDR3aa: CASSSPPLAGTKFGELFF

v_gene: TRBV20-1
abundance: many
d_gene: TRBD2
j_gene: TRBJ2-7
CDR3nt: TGCAGTGCTAGAGCGGATAGCGGGAGCTACGAGCAGTACTTC
CDR3aa: CSARADSGSYEQYF

v_gene: TRBV20-1
abundance: -
d_gene: -
j_gene: TRBJ2-7
CDR3nt: TGCAGTGCCAGGGACGTGGGGGCCGAGCAGTACTTC
CDR3aa: CSARDVGAEQYF

v_gene: TRBV4-1
abundance: many
d_gene: -
j_gene: TRBJ2-7
CDR3nt: TGCGCCAGCAGCCAAGATCTCCGGGACATCTCCGAGCAGTACTTC
CDR3aa: CASSQDLRDISEQYF

v_gene: TRBV7-2
abundance: -
d_gene: -
j_gene: TRBJ2-5
CDR3nt: TGTGCCAGCAGGGACGTTGAGAGCCAGTACTTC
CDR3aa: CASRDVESQYF

v_gene: TRBV12-3/TRBV12-4
abundance: few
d_gene: -
j_gene: TRBJ1-4
CDR3nt: TGTGCCAGCAGTTTAGAGGGGGGCACGAATGAAAAACTGTTTTTT
CDR3aa: CASSLEGGTNEKLFF

v_gene: TRBV7-2
abundance: once
d_gene: -
j_gene: TRBJ2-7
CDR3nt: TGTGCCAGCAGCCGACCGGGACCGGCCTACGAGCAGTACTTC
CDR3aa: CASSRPGPAYEQYF

v_gene: TRBV2
abundance: few
d_gene: TRBD1
j_gene: TRBJ1-1
CDR3nt: TGTGCCAGCAGTGAACGTTCGGCAGGGGGCACTGAAGCTTTCTTT
CDR3aa: CASSERSAGGTEAFF

v_gene: TRBV27
abundance: -
d_gene: -
j_gene: TRBJ1-2
CDR3nt: TGTGCCAGCAGGGAACATGGCGGTGGCTACACCTTC
CDR3aa: CASREHGGGYTF

v_gene: TRBV25-1
abundance: -
d_gene: -
j_gene: TRBJ1-1
CDR3nt: TGTGCCAGCAGTTTTCTCGGGGACGGCACTGAAGCTTTCTTT
CDR3aa: CASSFLGDGTEAFF

v_gene: TRBV2
abundance: once
d_gene: TRBD2
j_gene: TRBJ2-3
CDR3nt: TGTGCCAGCAGTCTACGGACTAGCGGCACAGATACGCAGTATTTT
CDR3aa: CASSLRTSGTDTQYF

v_gene: TRBV9
abundance: -
d_gene: TRBD1
j_gene: TRBJ1-6
CDR3nt: TGTGCCAGCAGTGGACAGGAGGATTCACCCCTCCACTTT
CDR3aa: CASSGQEDSPLHF

v_gene: TRBV25-1
abundance: -
d_gene: -
j_gene: TRBJ1-2
CDR3nt: TGTGCCAGCAGTGAATCCTGGGCAGGAACCTATGGCTACACCTTC
CDR3aa: CASSESWAGTYGYTF

v_gene: TRBV20-1
abundance: many
d_gene: -
j_gene: TRBJ2-3
CDR3nt: TGCAGTGCTAGAGACGTCGGTCAGGGGACAGATACGCAGTATTTT
CDR3aa: CSARDVGQGTDTQYF

v_gene: TRBV12-3/TRBV12-4
abundance: -
d_gene: TRBD2
j_gene: TRBJ2-3
CDR3nt: TGTGCCAGCAGTTTAGCGGACGGGGGGGCTGTGGATACGCAGTATTTT
CDR3aa: CASSLADGGAVDTQYF

v_gene: TRBV20-1
abundance: many
d_gene: TRBD2
j_gene: TRBJ2-3
CDR3nt: TGCAGCTCTGGGACTAGCGGCGGCGGATACACAGATACGCAGTATTTT
CDR3aa: CSSGTSGGGYTDTQYF

v_gene: TRBV9
abundance: many
d_gene: -
j_gene: TRBJ1-5
CDR3nt: TGTGCCAGCAGCCCCGGTGAGGGGACAAGCAATCAGCCCCAGCATTTT
CDR3aa: CASSPGEGTSNQPQHF

v_gene: TRBV12-3/TRBV12-4
abundance: many
d_gene: TRBD1
j_gene: TRBJ1-1
CDR3nt: TGTGCCAGCAGTACGACAGGGTACCCTGAAGCTTTCTTT
CDR3aa: CASSTTGYPEAFF

v_gene: TRBV15
abundance: -
d_gene: -
j_gene: TRBJ2-7
CDR3nt: TGTGCCACGGAGGACTTGACCTACGAGCAGTACTTC
CDR3aa: CATEDLTYEQYF

v_gene: TRBV28
abundance: few
d_gene: -
j_gene: TRBJ1-5
CDR3nt: TGTGCCAGCAGTTTCGTGGGACAATATCAGCCCCAGCATTTT
CDR3aa: CASSFVGQYQPQHF

v_gene: TRBV12-5
abundance: many
d_gene: -
j_gene: TRBJ1-1
CDR3nt: TGTGCTAGTGGTTTGGTCAGGACTGAAGCTTTCTTT
CDR3aa: CASGLVRTEAFF

v_gene: TRBV2
abundance: many
d_gene: -
j_gene: TRBJ2-1
CDR3nt: TGTGCCAGCAGTGAAGGGACTTTTAATGAGCAGTTCTTC
CDR3aa: CASSEGTFNEQFF

v_gene: TRBV20-1
abundance: -
d_gene: -
j_gene: TRBJ1-1
CDR3nt: TGCAGTGCTAGACCAATGGTCCCTGAAGCTTTCTTT
CDR3aa: CSARPMVPEAFF

v_gene: TRBV9
abundance: many
d_gene: -
j_gene: TRBJ2-2
CDR3nt: TGTGCCAGCAGCGTAGGCGGGGTGTCGTCCGGGGAGCTGTTTTTT
CDR3aa: CASSVGGVSSGELFF

v_gene: TRBV30
abundance: -
d_gene: -
j_gene: TRBJ1-4
CDR3nt: TGTGCCTGGAGTGTTGTTATGCCAGAAAAACTGTTTTTT
CDR3aa: CAWSVVMPEKLFF

v_gene: TRBV12-3/TRBV12-4
abundance: many
d_gene: -
j_gene: TRBJ2-3
CDR3nt: TGTGCCAGCAGTTTAGTCGGGGCTGGGGGCGATACGCAGTATTTT
CDR3aa: CASSLVGAGGDTQYF

v_gene: TRBV30
abundance: few
d_gene: -
j_gene: TRBJ1-2
CDR3nt: TGTGCCTGGACCCGACATGAGAACTATGGCTACACCTTC
CDR3aa: CAWTRHENYGYTF

v_gene: TRBV27
abundance: -
d_gene: -
j_gene: TRBJ2-7
CDR3nt: TGTGCCAGCAGTTTCCACGGGGGCCGGGAAGGGGTTCACGAGCAGTACTTC
CDR3aa: CASSFHGGREGVHEQYF

v_gene: TRBV10-2
abundance: -
d_gene: TRBD2
j_gene: TRBJ2-5
CDR3nt: TGCGCCAGCAGTGAGGGACTAGCGGTACAAGAGACCCAGTACTTC
CDR3aa: CASSEGLAVQETQYF

v_gene: TRBV7-2
abundance: many
d_gene: TRBD1
j_gene: TRBJ1-5
CDR3nt: TGTGCCAGCAGCACCCGACAGGGGGGCAATCAGCCCCAGCATTTT
CDR3aa: CASSTRQGGNQPQHF

v_gene: TRBV29-1
abundance: -
d_gene: TRBD2
j_gene: TRBJ2-3
CDR3nt: TGCAGCGTTGACCCTCGACTAGCGGGCCTAGGGCAGTATTTT
CDR3aa: CSVDPRLAGLGQYF

v_gene: TRBV24-1
abundance: many
d_gene: TRBD1
j_gene: TRBJ2-7
CDR3nt: TGTGCCACCAGTGATTTTCCCGGGACAGGGGATCTTAAGTACTTC
CDR3aa: CATSDFPGTGDLKYF

v_gene: TRBV6-5
abundance: -
d_gene: -
j_gene: TRBJ1-4
CDR3nt: TGTGCCAGCAGTTACGGAGCAACTAATGAAAAACTGTTTTTT
CDR3aa: CASSYGATNEKLFF

v_gene: TRBV5-1
abundance: many
d_gene: TRBD1
j_gene: TRBJ1-1
CDR3nt: TGCGCCAGCAGCTACGACAGGGTAAAGAACACTGAAGCTTTCTTT
CDR3aa: CASSYDRVKNTEAFF